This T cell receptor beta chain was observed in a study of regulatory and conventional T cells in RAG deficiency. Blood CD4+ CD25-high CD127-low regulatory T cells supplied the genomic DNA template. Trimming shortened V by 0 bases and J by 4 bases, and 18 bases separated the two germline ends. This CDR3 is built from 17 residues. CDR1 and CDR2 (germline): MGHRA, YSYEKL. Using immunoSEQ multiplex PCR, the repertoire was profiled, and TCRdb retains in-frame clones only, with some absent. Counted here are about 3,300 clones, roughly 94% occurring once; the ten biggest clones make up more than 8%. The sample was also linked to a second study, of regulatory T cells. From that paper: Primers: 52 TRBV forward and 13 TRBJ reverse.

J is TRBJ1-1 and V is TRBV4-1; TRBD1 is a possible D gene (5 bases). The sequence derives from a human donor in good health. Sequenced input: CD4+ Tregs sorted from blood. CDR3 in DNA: TGCGCCAGCAGCCAAGATCCTAATCGGGGGACGGGCACTGAAGCTTTCTTT. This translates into CASSQDPNRGTGTEAFF.